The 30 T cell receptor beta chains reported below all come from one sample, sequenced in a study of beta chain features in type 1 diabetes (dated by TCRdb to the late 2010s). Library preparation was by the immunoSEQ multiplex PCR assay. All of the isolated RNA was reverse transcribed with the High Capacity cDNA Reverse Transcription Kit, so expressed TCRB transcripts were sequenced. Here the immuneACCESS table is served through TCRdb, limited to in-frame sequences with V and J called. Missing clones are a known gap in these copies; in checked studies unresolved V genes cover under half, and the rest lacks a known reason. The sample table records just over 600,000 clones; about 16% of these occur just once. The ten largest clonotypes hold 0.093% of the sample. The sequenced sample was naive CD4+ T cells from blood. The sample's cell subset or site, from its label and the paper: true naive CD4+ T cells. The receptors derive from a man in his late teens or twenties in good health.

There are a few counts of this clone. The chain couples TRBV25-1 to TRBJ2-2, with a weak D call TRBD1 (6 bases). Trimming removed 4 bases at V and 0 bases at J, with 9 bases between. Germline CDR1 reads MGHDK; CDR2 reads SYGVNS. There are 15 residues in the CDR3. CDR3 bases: TGTGCCAGCAGTGGGGCAGGGGCGAACACCGGGGAGCTGTTTTTT. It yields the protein CASSGAGANTGELFF. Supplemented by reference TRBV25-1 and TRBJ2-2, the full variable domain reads EADIYQTPRYLVIGTGKKITLECSQTMGHDKMYWYQQDPGMELHLIHYSYGVNSTEKGDLSSESTVSRIRTEHFPLTLESARPSHTSQYLCASSGAGANTGELFFGEGSRLTVL.

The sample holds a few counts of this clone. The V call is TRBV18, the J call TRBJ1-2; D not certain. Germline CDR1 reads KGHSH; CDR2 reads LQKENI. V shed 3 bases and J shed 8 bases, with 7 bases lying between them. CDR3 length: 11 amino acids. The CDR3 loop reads CASSPGKGYTF. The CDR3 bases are TGTGCCAGCTCACCGGGAAAGGGCTACACCTTC.

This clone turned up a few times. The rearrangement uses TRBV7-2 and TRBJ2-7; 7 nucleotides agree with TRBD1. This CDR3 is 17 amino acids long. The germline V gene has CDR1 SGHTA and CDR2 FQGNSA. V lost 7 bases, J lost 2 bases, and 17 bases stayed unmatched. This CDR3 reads CASTLRALDRVAYEQYF. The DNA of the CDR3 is TGTGCCAGCACTCTCCGGGCTCTAGACAGGGTCGCCTACGAGCAGTACTTC.

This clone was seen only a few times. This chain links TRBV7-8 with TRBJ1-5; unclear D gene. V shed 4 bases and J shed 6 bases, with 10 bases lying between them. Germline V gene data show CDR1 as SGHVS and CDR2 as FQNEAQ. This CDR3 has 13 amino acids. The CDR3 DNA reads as TGTGCCAGCAGCTGGAACATAGCTCAGCCCCAGCATTTT. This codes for CASSWNIAQPQHF.

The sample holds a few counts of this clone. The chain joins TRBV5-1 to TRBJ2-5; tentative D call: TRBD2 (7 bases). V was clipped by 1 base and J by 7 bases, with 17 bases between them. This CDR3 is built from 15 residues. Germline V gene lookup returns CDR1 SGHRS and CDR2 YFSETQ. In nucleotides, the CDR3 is TGCGCCAGCAGCTTGACCGACACAAGGGGGGGGACCCAGTACTTC. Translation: CASSLTDTRGGTQYF.

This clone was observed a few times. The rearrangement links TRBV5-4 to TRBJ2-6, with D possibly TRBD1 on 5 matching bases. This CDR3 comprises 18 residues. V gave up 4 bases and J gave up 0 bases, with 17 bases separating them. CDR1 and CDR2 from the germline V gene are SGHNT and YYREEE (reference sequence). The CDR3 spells CASSQPRERRSGANVLTF. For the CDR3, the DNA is TGTGCCAGCAGCCAGCCCAGGGAACGACGCTCTGGGGCCAACGTCCTGACTTTC.

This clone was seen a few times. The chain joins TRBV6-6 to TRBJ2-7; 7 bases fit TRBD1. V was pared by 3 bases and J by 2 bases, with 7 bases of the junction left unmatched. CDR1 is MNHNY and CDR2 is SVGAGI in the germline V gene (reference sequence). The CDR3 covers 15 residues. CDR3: CASSYSAQGPYEQYF. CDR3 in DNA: TGTGCCAGCAGTTATTCTGCACAGGGGCCCTACGAGCAGTACTTC.

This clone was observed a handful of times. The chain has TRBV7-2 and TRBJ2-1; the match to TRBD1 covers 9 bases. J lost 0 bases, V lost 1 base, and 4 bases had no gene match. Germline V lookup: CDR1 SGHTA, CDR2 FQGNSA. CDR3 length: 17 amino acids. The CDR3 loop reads CASSLVAGQGSYNEQFF. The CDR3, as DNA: TGTGCCAGCAGCTTAGTCGCGGGACAGGGCTCCTACAATGAGCAGTTCTTC.

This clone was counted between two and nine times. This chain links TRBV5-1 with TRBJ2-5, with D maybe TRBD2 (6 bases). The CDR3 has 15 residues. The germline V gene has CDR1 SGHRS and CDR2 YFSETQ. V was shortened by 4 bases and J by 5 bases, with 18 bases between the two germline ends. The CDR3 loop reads CASSLFLGGIETQYF. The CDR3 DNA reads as TGCGCCAGCAGCCTTTTCCTCGGGGGTATTGAGACCCAGTACTTC.

This chain's CDR3 is CASSPLPQGIGYGYTF. The CDR3, as DNA: TGTGCCAGCTCACCACTTCCACAGGGTATTGGCTATGGCTACACCTTC. The chain links TRBV18 to TRBJ1-2, with D tentatively TRBD1 (6 bases). Germline V gene sequence: CDR1 KGHSH, CDR2 LQKENI. Trimming removed 1 base from V and 4 bases from J, with 16 bases in between. The CDR3 totals 16 residues.

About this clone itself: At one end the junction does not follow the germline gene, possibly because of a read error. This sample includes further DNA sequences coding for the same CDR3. This CDR3 is CASSTALGAGELFF. In nucleotides, the CDR3 is TGTGCCAGTAGTACCGCTTTAGGAGCCGGGGAACTGTTTTTT. V is TRBV19 and J is TRBJ2-2, with D perhaps TRBD2 (5 bases). The CDR3 is 14 residues long. CDR1 and CDR2 from the germline V gene are LNHDA and SQIVND (reference sequence).

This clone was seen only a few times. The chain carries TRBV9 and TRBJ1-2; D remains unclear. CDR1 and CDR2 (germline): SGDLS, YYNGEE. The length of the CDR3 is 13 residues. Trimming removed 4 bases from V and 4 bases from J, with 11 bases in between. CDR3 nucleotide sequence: TGTGCCAGCAGCTCGCAGCCGACCTATGGCTACACCTTC. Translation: CASSSQPTYGYTF.

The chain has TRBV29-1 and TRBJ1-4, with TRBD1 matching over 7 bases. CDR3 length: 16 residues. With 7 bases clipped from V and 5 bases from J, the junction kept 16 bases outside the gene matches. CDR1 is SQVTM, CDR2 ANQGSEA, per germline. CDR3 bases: TGCAGCGCCGTTGCTGAAAGGACAGGAATCAATGAAAAACTGTTTTTT. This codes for CSAVAERTGINEKLFF. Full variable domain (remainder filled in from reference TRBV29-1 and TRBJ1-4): SAVISQKPSRDICQRGTSLTIQCQVDSQVTMMFWYRQQPGQSLTLIATANQGSEATYESGFVIDKFPISRPNLTFSTLTVSNMSPEDSSIYLCSAVAERTGINEKLFFGSGTQLSVL.

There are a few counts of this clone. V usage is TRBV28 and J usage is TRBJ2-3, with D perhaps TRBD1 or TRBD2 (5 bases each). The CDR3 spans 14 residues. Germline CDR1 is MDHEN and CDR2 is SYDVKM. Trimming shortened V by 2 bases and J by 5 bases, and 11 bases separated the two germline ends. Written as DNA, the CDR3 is TGTGCCAGCAGTTTAGGCAGGGCGGGAGATACGCAGTATTTT. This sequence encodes CASSLGRAGDTQYF. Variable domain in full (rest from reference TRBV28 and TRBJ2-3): DVKVTQSSRYLVKRTGEKVFLECVQDMDHENMFWYRQDPGLGLRLIYFSYDVKMKEKGDIPEGYSVSREKKERFSLILESASTNQTSMYLCASSLGRAGDTQYFGPGTRLTVL.

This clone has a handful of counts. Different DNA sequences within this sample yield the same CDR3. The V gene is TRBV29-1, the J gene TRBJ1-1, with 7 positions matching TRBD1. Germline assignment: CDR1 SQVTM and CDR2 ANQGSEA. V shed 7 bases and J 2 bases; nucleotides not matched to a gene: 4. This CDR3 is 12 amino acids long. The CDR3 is CSARQGNTEAFF. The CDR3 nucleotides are TGCAGCGCTAGACAGGGCAACACTGAAGCTTTCTTT.

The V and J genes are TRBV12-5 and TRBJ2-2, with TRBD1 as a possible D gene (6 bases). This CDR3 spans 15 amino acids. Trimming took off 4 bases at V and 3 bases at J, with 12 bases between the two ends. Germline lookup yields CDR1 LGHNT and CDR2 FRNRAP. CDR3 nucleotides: TGTGCTAGTGGTTCCTTACAGGGATACACCGGGGAGCTGTTTTTT. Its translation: CASGSLQGYTGELFF. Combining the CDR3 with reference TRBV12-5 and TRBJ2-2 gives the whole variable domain DARVTQTPRHKVTEMGQEVTMRCQPILGHNTVFWYRQTMMQGLELLAYFRNRAPLDDSGMPKDRFSAEMPDATLATLKIQPSEPRDSAVYFCASGSLQGYTGELFFGEGSRLTVL.

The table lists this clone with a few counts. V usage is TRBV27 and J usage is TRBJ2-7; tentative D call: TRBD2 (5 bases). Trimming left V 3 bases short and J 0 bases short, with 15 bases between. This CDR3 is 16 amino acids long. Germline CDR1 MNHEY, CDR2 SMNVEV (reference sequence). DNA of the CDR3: TGTGCCAGCAGTTTTAGTTTGGAGCTAGCCTCCTACGAGCAGTACTTC. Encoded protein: CASSFSLELASYEQYF.

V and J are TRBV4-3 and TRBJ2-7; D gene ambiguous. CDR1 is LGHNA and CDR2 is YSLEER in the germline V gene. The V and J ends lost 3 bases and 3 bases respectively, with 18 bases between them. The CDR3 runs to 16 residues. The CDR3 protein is CASSQNHQVPFYEQYF. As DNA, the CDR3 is TGCGCCAGCAGCCAGAACCACCAGGTACCTTTCTACGAGCAGTACTTC.

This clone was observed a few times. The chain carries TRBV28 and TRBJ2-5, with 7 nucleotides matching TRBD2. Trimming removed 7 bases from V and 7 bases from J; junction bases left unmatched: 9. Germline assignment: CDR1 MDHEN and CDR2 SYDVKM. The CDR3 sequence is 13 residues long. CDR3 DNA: TGTGCCAGCATTCGAGGGGAGGGTCTGACCCAGTACTTC. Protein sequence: CASIRGEGLTQYF.

The CDR3 DNA sequence: TGTGCCAGCTCACCCTGGCTAGCGGGAGCTCAAGAGCAGTTCTTC. This codes for CASSPWLAGAQEQFF. This chain connects TRBV18 to TRBJ2-1; 10 positions agree with TRBD2. This CDR3 spans 15 amino acids. With 3 bases clipped from V and 10 bases from J, the junction kept 9 bases outside the gene matches. Per the germline V gene, CDR1 is KGHSH and CDR2 is LQKENI.

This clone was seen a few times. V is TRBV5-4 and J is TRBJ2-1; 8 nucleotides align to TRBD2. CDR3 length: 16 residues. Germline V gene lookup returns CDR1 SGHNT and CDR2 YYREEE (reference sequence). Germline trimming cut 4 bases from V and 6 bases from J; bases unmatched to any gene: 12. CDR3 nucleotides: TGTGCCAGCAGCCGCGGTGTTAGCGGGACGGTCAATGAGCAGTTCTTC. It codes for CASSRGVSGTVNEQFF.

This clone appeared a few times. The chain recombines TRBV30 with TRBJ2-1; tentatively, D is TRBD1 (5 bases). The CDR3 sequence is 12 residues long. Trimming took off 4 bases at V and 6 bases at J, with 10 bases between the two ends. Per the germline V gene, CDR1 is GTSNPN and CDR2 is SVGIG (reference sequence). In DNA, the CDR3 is TGTGCCTGGAAAGACCAGGGCAATGAGCAGTTCTTC. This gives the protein CAWKDQGNEQFF.

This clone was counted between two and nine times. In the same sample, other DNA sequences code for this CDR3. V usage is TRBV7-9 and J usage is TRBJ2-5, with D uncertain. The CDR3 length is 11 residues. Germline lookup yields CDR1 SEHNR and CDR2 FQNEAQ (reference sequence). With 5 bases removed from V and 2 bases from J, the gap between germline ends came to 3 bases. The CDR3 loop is CASSPQETQYF. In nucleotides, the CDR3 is TGTGCCAGCAGCCCGCAAGAGACCCAGTACTTC. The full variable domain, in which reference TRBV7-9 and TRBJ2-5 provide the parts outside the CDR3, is DTGVSQNPRHKITKRGQNVTFRCDPISEHNRLYWYRQTLGQGPEFLTYFQNEAQLEKSRLLSDRFSAERPKGSFSTLEIQRTEQGDSAMYLCASSPQETQYFGPGTRLLVL.

CDR3 in amino acids: CASSLLRGIRYNEQFF. DNA of the CDR3: TGTGCCAGCAGCTTACTTCGGGGGATTCGCTACAATGAGCAGTTCTTC. V is TRBV7-9 and J is TRBJ2-1; possible D gene TRBD2, 6 bases. Per the germline V gene, CDR1 is SEHNR and CDR2 is FQNEAQ (reference sequence). The CDR3 is made up of 16 amino acids. Between the trimmed V and J ends, which lost 2 bases and 3 bases, there was a span of 14 bases.

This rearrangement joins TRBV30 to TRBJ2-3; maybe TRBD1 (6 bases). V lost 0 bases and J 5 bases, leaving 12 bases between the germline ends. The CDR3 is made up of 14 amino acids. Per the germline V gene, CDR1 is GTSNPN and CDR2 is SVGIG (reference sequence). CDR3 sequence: CAWSVIMDRDTQYF. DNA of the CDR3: TGTGCCTGGAGTGTGATCATGGACAGAGATACGCAGTATTTT.

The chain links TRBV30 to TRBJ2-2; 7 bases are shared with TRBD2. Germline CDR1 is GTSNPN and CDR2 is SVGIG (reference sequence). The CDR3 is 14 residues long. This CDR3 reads CPRRAGEVIGELFF. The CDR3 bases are TGTCCCAGGCGGGCGGGAGAAGTGATCGGGGAGCTGTTTTTT.

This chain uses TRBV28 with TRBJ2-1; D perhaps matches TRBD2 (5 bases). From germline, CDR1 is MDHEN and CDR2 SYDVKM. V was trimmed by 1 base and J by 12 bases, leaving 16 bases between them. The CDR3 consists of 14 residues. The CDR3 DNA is TGTGCCAGCAGTTTATTTGCCGGGGTGTTCGGGCAGTTCTTC. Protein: CASSLFAGVFGQFF.

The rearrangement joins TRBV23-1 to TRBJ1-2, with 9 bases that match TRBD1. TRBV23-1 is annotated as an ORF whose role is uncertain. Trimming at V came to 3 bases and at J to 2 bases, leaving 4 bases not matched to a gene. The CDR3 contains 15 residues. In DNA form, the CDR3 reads TGCGCCAGCAGTCACCCGGGACAGGGAAACTATGGCTACACCTTC. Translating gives CASSHPGQGNYGYTF.

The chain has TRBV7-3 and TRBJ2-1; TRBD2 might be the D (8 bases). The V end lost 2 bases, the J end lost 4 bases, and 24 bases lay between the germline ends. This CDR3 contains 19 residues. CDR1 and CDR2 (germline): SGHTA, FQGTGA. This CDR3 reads CASSLQAGGSPRGYNEQFF. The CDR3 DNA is TGTGCCAGCAGCTTACAGGCGGGAGGCTCCCCCAGGGGGTACAATGAGCAGTTCTTC.

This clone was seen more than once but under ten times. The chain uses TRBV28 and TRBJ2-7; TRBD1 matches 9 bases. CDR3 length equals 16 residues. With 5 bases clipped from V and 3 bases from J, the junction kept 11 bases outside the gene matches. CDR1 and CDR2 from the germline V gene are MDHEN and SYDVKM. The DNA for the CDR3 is TGTGCCAGCAGTAGACTAGACAGGGGGGTCGTCTACGAGCAGTACTTC. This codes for CASSRLDRGVVYEQYF.